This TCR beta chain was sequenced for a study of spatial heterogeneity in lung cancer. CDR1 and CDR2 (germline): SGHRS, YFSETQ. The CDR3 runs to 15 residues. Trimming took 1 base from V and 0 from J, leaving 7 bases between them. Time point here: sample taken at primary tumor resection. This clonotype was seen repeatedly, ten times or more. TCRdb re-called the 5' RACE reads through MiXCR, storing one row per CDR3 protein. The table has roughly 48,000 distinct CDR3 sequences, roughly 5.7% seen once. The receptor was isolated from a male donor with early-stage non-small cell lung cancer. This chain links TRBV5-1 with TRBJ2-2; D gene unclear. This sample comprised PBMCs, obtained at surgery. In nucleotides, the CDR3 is TGCGCCAGCAGCTTGTACAGCCCGAACACCGGGGAGCTGTTTTTT. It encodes CASSLYSPNTGELFF.